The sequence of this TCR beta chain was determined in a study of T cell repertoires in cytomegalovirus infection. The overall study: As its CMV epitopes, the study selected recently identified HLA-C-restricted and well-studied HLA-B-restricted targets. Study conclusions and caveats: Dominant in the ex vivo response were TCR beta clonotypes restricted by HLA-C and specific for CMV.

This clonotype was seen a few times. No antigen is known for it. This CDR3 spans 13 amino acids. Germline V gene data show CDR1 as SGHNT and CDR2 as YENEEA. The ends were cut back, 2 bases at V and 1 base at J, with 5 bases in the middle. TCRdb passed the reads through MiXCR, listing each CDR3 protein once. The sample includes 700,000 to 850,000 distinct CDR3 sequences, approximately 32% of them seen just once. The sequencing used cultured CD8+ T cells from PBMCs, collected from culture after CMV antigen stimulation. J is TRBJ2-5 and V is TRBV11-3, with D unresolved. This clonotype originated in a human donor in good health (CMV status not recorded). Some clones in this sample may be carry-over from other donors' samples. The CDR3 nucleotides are TGTGCCAGCAGCTTATGGCCCCAAGAGACCCAGTACTTC. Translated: CASSLWPQETQYF.